These 28 T cell receptor beta chains came from one sample sequenced in a study of blood T cell repertoires in COVID-19. Clones were read by immunoSEQ multiplex PCR, and TCRdb kept only the in-frame ones, dropping some. Found here are 100,000 to 120,000 clones, roughly 79% of them singletons; the top ten hold roughly 37%. The material sequenced was peripheral blood. These receptors originate from an elderly man with acute or convalescent COVID-19.

The V gene is TRBV28, the J gene TRBJ2-1; 9 bases are a match to TRBD1. This CDR3 is built from 13 residues. V gave up 8 bases and J gave up 4 bases; unmatched junction bases: 3. Germline V CDR1 and CDR2: MDHEN, SYDVKM. Here the CDR3 DNA reads TGTGCCAGCGACAGGGGGGGATACAATGAGCAGTTCTTC. Its translation is CASDRGGYNEQFF.

This chain joins TRBV6-5 and TRBJ1-5; D might be TRBD1 (5 bases). Between the trimmed V and J ends, which lost 6 bases and 3 bases, there was a span of 12 bases. This CDR3 is built from 14 residues. Looked up from germline, CDR1 is MNHEY and CDR2 is SVGAGI. CDR3 sequence (DNA): TGTGCCAGCAGGCCTGGACATCTCAATCAGCCCCAGCATTTT. Translated: CASRPGHLNQPQHF.

The V call is TRBV25-1, the J call TRBJ2-5; 14 bases line up with TRBD2. Germline CDR1 MGHDK, CDR2 SYGVNS. J was trimmed by 5 bases and V by 4 bases; bases with no gene match: 6. This CDR3 comprises 16 residues. CDR3 DNA: TGTGCCAGCAGTGCGGGGACTAGCGGGAGAGCGGAGACCCAGTACTTC. Encoded protein: CASSAGTSGRAETQYF. The full variable domain, with the rest looked up from reference TRBV25-1 and TRBJ2-5, is EADIYQTPRYLVIGTGKKITLECSQTMGHDKMYWYQQDPGMELHLIHYSYGVNSTEKGDLSSESTVSRIRTEHFPLTLESARPSHTSQYLCASSAGTSGRAETQYFGPGTRLLVL.

The chain joins TRBV5-1 to TRBJ1-2; TRBD1 is a possible D gene (6 bases). Per the germline V gene, CDR1 is SGHRS and CDR2 is YFSETQ. This CDR3 is 17 amino acids long. Trimming shortened V by 0 bases and J by 6 bases, and 21 bases separated the two germline ends. This CDR3 reads CASSLESYVGGADGYTF. The CDR3 DNA reads TGCGCCAGCAGCTTGGAGAGTTACGTCGGGGGGGCCGATGGCTACACCTTC.

This chain links TRBV6-1 with TRBJ1-2; maybe TRBD1 (5 bases). There are 17 residues in the CDR3. Germline CDR1 and CDR2: MNHNS and SASEGT. V lost 4 bases and J lost 4, with 22 bases in between. Written as DNA, the CDR3 is TGTGCCAGCAGTGCGGGTGGGGGAGGAAAACACTCCTATGGCTACACCTTC. Residues: CASSAGGGGKHSYGYTF.

CDR3 in amino acids: CASSQDRQIYGYTF. CDR3 in DNA: TGCGCCAGCAGCCAAGATCGACAGATCTATGGCTACACCTTC. The chain links TRBV4-3 to TRBJ1-2; D might be TRBD1 (5 bases). Germline V gene data show CDR1 as LGHNA and CDR2 as YSLEER. The CDR3 sequence is 14 residues long. The V and J ends lost 0 bases and 4 bases respectively, with 9 bases between them.

This chain connects TRBV30 to TRBJ1-6; 11 bases are shared with TRBD1. This CDR3 is built from 16 residues. The germline V gene has CDR1 GTSNPN and CDR2 SVGIG (reference sequence). Trimming took 5 bases from V and 8 from J; bases not matched to a gene: 11. DNA of the CDR3: TGTGCCTGGGATACCGGGACAGGGGGGCATTATTCACCCCTCCACTTT. Amino acids: CAWDTGTGGHYSPLHF.

This clone appeared a single time. V usage is TRBV30 and J usage is TRBJ1-6; perhaps TRBD1 as D (6 bases). Deletions cut 4 bases from V and 6 bases from J, with 16 bases between. Germline loops: CDR1 GTSNPN, CDR2 SVGIG (reference sequence). The CDR3 length is 15 residues. Written as DNA, the CDR3 is TGTGCCTGGAAGGGGGACCCCCGCGCTAATTCACCCCTCCACTTT. This codes for CAWKGDPRANSPLHF. Looking up the rest from reference TRBV30 and TRBJ1-6 gives the full variable domain: SQTIHQWPATLVQPVGSPLSLECTVEGTSNPNLYWYRQAAGRGLQLLFYSVGIGQISSEVPQNLSASRPQDRQFILSSKKLLLSDSGFYLCAWKGDPRANSPLHFGNGTRLTVT.

The V gene is TRBV5-1, the J gene TRBJ1-2; D gene uncertain. Germline CDR1 SGHRS, CDR2 YFSETQ. This CDR3 is 15 amino acids long. The V and J ends lost 0 bases and 0 bases respectively, with 9 bases between them. The CDR3 DNA follows: TGCGCCAGCAGCTTGGGAGGCGAAGCTAACTATGGCTACACCTTC. Translated: CASSLGGEANYGYTF.

This chain connects TRBV29-1 to TRBJ2-5, with D perhaps matching TRBD2 (6 bases). Germline loops: CDR1 SQVTM, CDR2 ANQGSEA. The CDR3 has 15 amino acids. V dropped 0 bases and J dropped 5 bases, with 16 bases sitting between them. The CDR3 loop is CSVEDTGGERETQYF. CDR3 nucleotides: TGCAGCGTTGAAGATACGGGCGGGGAGAGGGAGACCCAGTACTTC. The complete variable domain, with remaining parts taken from reference TRBV29-1 and TRBJ2-5, reads SAVISQKPSRDICQRGTSLTIQCQVDSQVTMMFWYRQQPGQSLTLIATANQGSEATYESGFVIDKFPISRPNLTFSTLTVSNMSPEDSSIYLCSVEDTGGERETQYFGPGTRLLVL.

The chain combines TRBV7-9 with TRBJ1-5, with unresolved D. The CDR3 totals 13 residues. Germline V gene sequence: CDR1 SEHNR, CDR2 FQNEAQ (reference sequence). The V gene lost 2 bases and the J gene lost 6 bases, with 8 bases spanning the gap. The chain's CDR3 is CASSLSAGQPQHF. In DNA, the CDR3 is TGTGCCAGCAGCTTATCGGCGGGTCAGCCCCAGCATTTT. Complete variable domain (other parts from reference TRBV7-9 and TRBJ1-5): DTGVSQNPRHKITKRGQNVTFRCDPISEHNRLYWYRQTLGQGPEFLTYFQNEAQLEKSRLLSDRFSAERPKGSFSTLEIQRTEQGDSAMYLCASSLSAGQPQHFGDGTRLSIL.

The gene calls are TRBV5-1 and TRBJ2-1; a possible D gene is TRBD2 (6 bases). The V gene's germline CDR1 is SGHRS and CDR2 YFSETQ. The CDR3 contains 13 residues. The V end was cut by 3 bases, the J end by 8 bases, with 12 bases between. The DNA for the CDR3 is TGCGCCAGCAGCTCCGGGAGTAACGATGAGCAGTTCTTC. Amino acid sequence: CASSSGSNDEQFF.

The CDR3: CASSLRDRTQYF. The CDR3, as DNA: TGTGCCAGCAGTCTTCGAGACAGGACCCAGTACTTC. V is TRBV28 and J is TRBJ2-5; perhaps TRBD1 as D (5 bases). V lost 5 bases to trimming and J lost 7 bases, with 11 bases between them. The germline gives CDR1 MDHEN, CDR2 SYDVKM. The CDR3 is 12 residues long. Combining the CDR3 with reference TRBV28 and TRBJ2-5 gives the whole variable domain DVKVTQSSRYLVKRTGEKVFLECVQDMDHENMFWYRQDPGLGLRLIYFSYDVKMKEKGDIPEGYSVSREKKERFSLILESASTNQTSMYLCASSLRDRTQYFGPGTRLLVL.

The V call is TRBV19, the J call TRBJ1-5; 8 bases are a match to TRBD1. The V and J ends lost 6 bases and 0 bases, in that order; junction bases with no gene match: 13. CDR3 length equals 18 residues. Germline V lookup: CDR1 LNHDA, CDR2 SQIVND (reference sequence). CDR3 in amino acids: CASRSSGTGTDSNQPQHF. CDR3 sequence (DNA): TGTGCCAGTAGGTCCAGCGGGACAGGTACCGATAGCAATCAGCCCCAGCATTTT.

CDR3 loop: CASSPLVSRETDTQYF. CDR3 nucleotide sequence: TGTGCCAGCAGCCCCCTGGTGAGCAGGGAAACAGATACGCAGTATTTT. The genes are TRBV9 and TRBJ2-3, with D perhaps TRBD1 (5 bases). The CDR3 extends over 16 amino acids. Germline assignment: CDR1 SGDLS and CDR2 YYNGEE. V shed 4 bases and J shed 3 bases, with 18 bases lying between them.

The chain combines TRBV28 with TRBJ1-2; no reliable D call. The CDR3 has 13 residues. The V gene lost 7 bases and the J gene lost 8 bases, with 17 bases spanning the gap. Germline CDR1 reads MDHEN; CDR2 reads SYDVKM. CDR3: CASTRLISGGYTF. For the CDR3, the DNA is TGTGCCAGCACCCGACTGATTTCGGGGGGCTACACCTTC.

This chain joins TRBV28 and TRBJ2-7; 10 bases align to TRBD2. The CDR3 length is 14 residues. Germline assignment: CDR1 MDHEN and CDR2 SYDVKM. With V trimmed by 2 bases and J by 6 bases, 4 bases remained unmatched. The CDR3 protein is CASSLGLAVSEQYF. The CDR3 region has the DNA TGTGCCAGCAGTTTAGGACTAGCGGTAAGCGAGCAGTACTTC.

The chain uses TRBV13 and TRBJ2-7; tentative D call: TRBD1 (6 bases). The V gene lost 5 bases and the J gene lost 5 bases, with 10 bases spanning the gap. CDR3 length: 12 residues. CDR1 PRHDT and CDR2 FYEKMQ come from the germline V gene (reference sequence). The CDR3 protein is CASSAEGDEQYF. CDR3 DNA: TGTGCCAGCAGCGCAGAGGGGGACGAGCAGTACTTC.

This chain connects TRBV11-2 to TRBJ1-6; 7 nucleotides align to TRBD1. The junction had 3 bases not matched to a gene; V was cut back by 4 bases and J by 6 bases. CDR3 length: 14 amino acids. Germline V gene data show CDR1 as SGHAT and CDR2 as FQNNGV. This chain's CDR3 is CASSSGQPNSPLHF. For the CDR3, the DNA is TGTGCCAGCAGCTCGGGACAGCCTAATTCACCCCTCCACTTT.

The chain uses TRBV14 and TRBJ2-2; the D is unclear. Per the germline V gene, CDR1 is SGHDN and CDR2 is FVKESK. V was trimmed by 4 bases and J by 0 bases, leaving 6 bases between them. The CDR3 totals 14 residues. DNA of the CDR3: TGTGCCAGCAGCCTTGGGCCGAACACCGGGGAGCTGTTTTTT. Protein: CASSLGPNTGELFF.

The chain uses TRBV5-1 and TRBJ1-1; no clear D gene. Germline CDR1 and CDR2: SGHRS and YFSETQ. The CDR3 is 13 residues long. Between the trimmed V and J ends, which lost 0 bases and 4 bases, there was a span of 7 bases. The CDR3 loop is CASSLAWATEAFF. The CDR3 DNA follows: TGCGCCAGCAGCTTGGCCTGGGCCACTGAAGCTTTCTTT.

The rearrangement links TRBV27 to TRBJ2-5, with 9 bases identical to TRBD2. There are 16 residues in the CDR3. Germline CDR1 is MNHEY and CDR2 is SMNVEV (reference sequence). The junction had 12 bases not matched to a gene; V was cut back by 4 bases and J by 6 bases. The CDR3 bases are TGTGCCAGCAGTTCGGGGCTAGCGGGACTACTAAAGACCCAGTACTTC. Translated, it gives CASSSGLAGLLKTQYF.

The rearrangement uses TRBV2 and TRBJ2-1; 10 positions agree with TRBD2. The V segment lost 5 bases and the J segment 6 bases; nucleotides outside the gene matches: 7. CDR1 is SNHLY and CDR2 is FYNNEI in the germline V gene. The CDR3 loop spans 15 amino acids. CDR3 coding DNA: TGTGCCAGCAGTTTCATAGCGGGAGGATCCAATGAGCAGTTCTTC. This translates into CASSFIAGGSNEQFF.

This chain connects TRBV4-2 to TRBJ1-1; perhaps TRBD1 as D (5 bases). V was cut by 11 bases and J by 5 bases, with 18 bases left in between. Germline V gene lookup returns CDR1 LGHNA and CDR2 YNFKEQ. The CDR3 extends over 13 amino acids. CDR3 DNA: TGTGCCTGTTCCAGGGAATTTGGAACTGAAGCTTTCTTT. Its translation: CACSREFGTEAFF.

This clone occurred a few times. This chain joins TRBV19 and TRBJ1-1; 9 bases line up with TRBD1. The germline CDR1 and CDR2 sequences are LNHDA and SQIVND (reference sequence). The CDR3 runs 14 residues. V lost 5 bases to trimming and J lost 3 bases; unmatched junction nucleotides: 4. This CDR3 reads CASSARTGDTEAFF. The CDR3 DNA follows: TGTGCCAGTAGTGCGCGGACAGGGGACACTGAAGCTTTCTTT.

The chain employs TRBV7-6 and TRBJ1-5; D ambiguous. V was pared by 1 base and J by 4 bases, with 14 bases between. In germline, CDR1 is SGHVS, CDR2 FNYEAQ. The CDR3 contains 16 residues. The CDR3 reads CASSLEWGGLNQPQHF. DNA of the CDR3: TGTGCCAGCAGCTTAGAGTGGGGAGGGTTGAATCAGCCCCAGCATTTT. The variable domain in full, with the rest retrieved from reference TRBV7-6 and TRBJ1-5, is GAGVSQSPRYKVTKRGQDVALRCDPISGHVSLYWYRQALGQGPEFLTYFNYEAQQDKSGLPNDRFSAERPEGSISTLTIQRTEQRDSAMYRCASSLEWGGLNQPQHFGDGTRLSIL.

The rearrangement uses TRBV2 and TRBJ2-5; D is undetermined. The CDR3 runs to 14 residues. Trimming cost V 2 bases and J 2 bases, with 9 bases left between them. Germline V gene sequence: CDR1 SNHLY, CDR2 FYNNEI. The CDR3 sequence: CASSERRRQETQYF. DNA for the CDR3: TGTGCCAGCAGTGAACGGCGGCGGCAAGAGACCCAGTACTTC. The variable domain in full, completed from reference TRBV2 and TRBJ2-5, reads EPEVTQTPSHQVTQMGQEVILRCVPISNHLYFYWYRQILGQKVEFLVSFYNNEISEKSEIFDDQFSVERPDGSNFTLKIRSTKLEDSAMYFCASSERRRQETQYFGPGTRLLVL.

The chain is built from TRBV19 and TRBJ1-3; D is ambiguous. Trimming pared 0 bases from V and 5 bases from J, leaving 8 bases between. CDR3 size: 14 residues. The germline V gene encodes CDR1 LNHDA and CDR2 SQIVND (reference sequence). CDR3 in DNA: TGTGCCAGTAGTATAGATATCGGGAGAAACACCATATATTTT. It codes for CASSIDIGRNTIYF.